This T cell receptor beta chain was recorded in a study of CD8 T cells in ankylosing spondylitis. Findings and caveats of the study: Made up of about eight highly homologous variants, a TCR beta motif appeared characteristic of ankylosing spondylitis blood. Disease-linked clones reportedly showed significant enrichment in matched ankylosing spondylitis synovial fluid. Existing reports had already noted some motif variants in reactive arthritis synovial fluid and blood.

The authors made TCR beta libraries by quantitative 5'-RACE with molecular barcodes. TCRdb passed the 5' RACE reads through MiXCR, listing each CDR3 protein once. The repertoire includes roughly 700,000 distinct CDR3 sequences, roughly 20% of them detected once, and over 15% sits in the top ten. This clonotype was seen at least ten times. Antigen: not known. One end of the junction does not line up with germline, which may come from a read error. Germline V gene data show CDR1 as SGHRS and CDR2 as YFSETQ. The CDR3 loop spans 14 amino acids. The sequence was obtained from a male donor with ankylosing spondylitis. The genes are TRBV5-1 and TRBJ2-7; 7 positions match TRBD1. Source material: blood, either unsorted or a sorted T cell fraction (not recorded which). CDR3 coding DNA: TGTGCCAGCAGTCGGACAGGCGGCTCCTACGAGCAGTACTTC. It codes for CASSRTGGSYEQYF. Variable domain in full (rest from reference TRBV5-1 and TRBJ2-7): KAGVTQTPRYLIKTRGQQVTLSCSPISGHRSVSWYQQTPGQGLQFLFEYFSETQRNKGNFPGRFSGRQFSNSRSEMNVSTLELGDSALYLCASSRTGGSYEQYFGPGTRLTVT.